The present entry profiles one TCR beta chain with its context. Its antigen is not yet known. Base quality data are lacking; no much larger clone is found one base away. The label giving this sample's time point can be read as: baseline before first vaccination. The vaccinee samples were drawn from two UK trials, COV001 and COV002, one of which was a single-blind randomized controlled phase 2/3 trial testing AZD1222 (ChAdOx1 nCoV-19) in healthy adults. Trial participant PBMC samples were collected at day 0 and day 28 after the second dose for TCRbeta chain sequencing. This sample is part of a study of T cell responses to AZD1222 COVID-19 vaccine (dated by TCRdb to about 2021). Some background on the complete study: AZD1222 recipients whose second dose came at about 4 weeks and those whose second dose came at about 12 weeks were combined into one group, since spike-specific TCR depth and breadth did not differ between the two schedules. TCR sequencing covered 230 to 250 trial participants: 207 given two doses of AZD1222 and 26 given two doses of MenACWY control vaccine. Enrollment into the trials was organized by age into subgroups of 18-55, 56-69 and 70-plus years, and those subgroups contained approximately 150, 30 and 60 TCR-sequenced participants, respectively. The study at large found these results: Only six or seven AZD1222 recipients were SARS-CoV-2 seropositive at baseline, limiting conclusions about previously exposed vaccinees. Because no samples from the day 14 peak response were available, repertoires could be characterized only after the peak T cell response. The whole spike protein was spanned by vaccine-associated CD4 TCRs, and dominant responses were seen in regions 160-218 and 743-854. Epitopes outside the regions mutated in the B.1.351 and B.1.1.7 variants were reportedly recognized by nearly half of the unique spike-specific TCRs. Participants were mostly white British, with more females than males. The authors suggested clonal diversity may have been underestimated. A significant rise in spike-specific TCR breadth and depth was observed after two AZD1222 doses relative to day 0 and relative to MenACWY recipients. In the small 56-69-year group, the increase in depth fell short of significance, most likely because of low power.

Sequences LGHNA (CDR1) and YNFKEQ (CDR2) are obtained from the germline V gene. The junction shows trimming of 3 bases on V and 6 bases on J, and the gene matches do not reach 1 base of it. There are 13 amino acids in the CDR3, from cysteine to phenylalanine inclusive. Of all the DNA, just the CDR3 is kept, 39 bases in frame from base 1. The CDR3 regions of human TCRbeta chains were subjected to immunosequencing. For the original study's pipeline: TCRs in the repertoires were compared against a reference library of SARS-CoV-2-specific TCRs that had been generated with the MIRA antigen-specificity platform. Breadth was defined as the fraction of unique TCRs that were SARS-CoV-2-associated. Depth was defined as the fraction of total T cells that were SARS-CoV-2-associated. Using the MIRA data, each spike-specific TCR was mapped to the spike region that the TCR reacts to and placed in a CD4 or CD8 class. Log10-transformed breadth and depth values were compared by one-way ANOVA with Sidak's multiple comparisons tests. Entries here come from immuneACCESS through TCRdb and include only in-frame sequences with V and J called. Some clones fail to appear in such tables; in the studies checked, an unresolved V gene covers under half of the shortfall, and the cause of the remainder is unknown. Clonal size and the V and J genes are those of that table, whereas D and trimming came from the DNA. The sample data list some 100,000 clones, and roughly nine tenths of these were observed just once. The biggest ten clones account for 16% of the sample.

Specimen: peripheral blood, collected on day 0 of AZD1222 vaccination. The clonotype was recovered from an adult in good health. The chain uses TRBV4-2 and TRBJ2-4, and 8 junctional nucleotides match TRBD2. The DNA is TGTGCCAGCAGCCAGCTAGCGGGAAACATTCAGTACTTC. This translates into CASSQLAGNIQYF.